These 28 T cell receptor beta chains originate from one sample sequenced in a study of early T cells in non-severe SARS-CoV-2 infection. TCRdb used MiXCR to reprocess the 5' RACE reads, holding one entry per CDR3 protein. The repertoire includes about 32,000 distinct CDR3 sequences, 5% to 5.5% of them detected once, and about 3.5% sits in the top ten. Sequences were obtained from whole blood. All receptors come from an adult who was a healthcare worker with PCR-confirmed SARS-CoV-2 infection or an uninfected control (not recorded which).

There are a few counts of this clonotype. The rearrangement joins TRBV27 to TRBJ2-3; 7 bases are shared with TRBD1. With 7 bases clipped from V and 2 bases from J, the junction kept 12 bases outside the gene matches. Germline assignment: CDR1 MNHEY and CDR2 SMNVEV (reference sequence). The CDR3 spans 16 residues. CDR3 nucleotides: TGTGCCAGCAATCCCATTCAGGGACAGAACACAGATACGCAGTATTTT. It translates to CASNPIQGQNTDTQYF.

Details on this clonotype: An end of the junction does not agree with germline; a read error may underlie this. The chain recombines TRBV4-2 with TRBJ2-7; D is uncertain. The CDR3 has 13 residues. Germline V gives CDR1 LGHNA, CDR2 YNFKEQ. The CDR3 spells CASSQDGYRPRIF. CDR3 bases: TGTGCCAGCAGCCAAGATGGATACCGACCAAGAATCTTC.

The genes are TRBV6-5 and TRBJ2-3; D not certain. Germline lookup yields CDR1 MNHEY and CDR2 SVGAGI. V was pared by 4 bases and J by 5 bases, with 4 bases between. The CDR3 totals 11 residues. CDR3 in amino acids: CASSSGDTQYF. DNA of the CDR3: TGTGCCAGCAGTTCGGGAGATACGCAGTATTTT.

This chain joins TRBV10-3 and TRBJ2-3; possibly TRBD2 for D (5 bases). Germline CDR1 is ENHRY and CDR2 is SYGVKD. This CDR3 is built from 14 residues. The V and J ends lost 3 bases and 8 bases respectively, with 15 bases between them. Here the CDR3 DNA reads TGTGCCATCAGTGACCCTGAGGGTTGGTCTACGCAGTATTTT. Amino acid sequence: CAISDPEGWSTQYF.

This clonotype was picked up many times. This chain connects TRBV7-3 to TRBJ2-4; D possibly uses TRBD1 or TRBD2 (5 bases each). Germline CDR1 SGHTA, CDR2 FQGTGA. Trimming shortened V by 0 bases and J by 4 bases, and 10 bases separated the two germline ends. This CDR3 has 15 residues. In DNA form, the CDR3 reads TGTGCCAGCAGCTTAACGATTGGGACGAAAAACATTCAGTACTTC. This sequence encodes CASSLTIGTKNIQYF.

This clonotype appeared a few times. V usage is TRBV7-6 and J usage is TRBJ2-1; 11 bases map to TRBD2. J gave up 4 bases and V 5 bases, and 4 bases lay outside the gene matches. In germline, CDR1 is SGHVS, CDR2 FNYEAQ. The CDR3 is 15 residues long. CDR3 sequence: CASSPTSGRYNEQFF. CDR3 in DNA: TGTGCCAGCAGCCCAACTAGCGGGAGATACAATGAGCAGTTCTTC.

This clonotype was counted a few times. The chain uses TRBV9 and TRBJ1-6, with D perhaps matching TRBD1 (6 bases). The V and J ends lost 3 bases and 8 bases respectively, with 15 bases between them. The CDR3 consists of 15 residues. The germline V gene encodes CDR1 SGDLS and CDR2 YYNGEE. The CDR3 nucleotides read TGTGCCAGCAGCGCTTCTGGGGGCGTGGATTCACCCCTCCACTTT. Protein: CASSASGGVDSPLHF.

This clonotype was counted at least ten times. The genes are TRBV27 and TRBJ2-1; 7 nucleotides align to TRBD2. The CDR3 is 15 residues long. Germline assignment: CDR1 MNHEY and CDR2 SMNVEV (reference sequence). The J segment lost 4 bases and the V segment lost 5 bases, leaving 8 bases of the junction unmatched. CDR3 amino acids: CASSVDSGSYNEQFF. CDR3 sequence (DNA): TGTGCCAGCAGTGTGGATAGCGGGTCATACAATGAGCAGTTCTTC.

Only a few counts were recorded for this clonotype. This rearrangement joins TRBV20-1 to TRBJ2-1; possible D gene TRBD1, 5 bases. Trimming cost V 5 bases and J 10 bases, with 21 bases left between them. Germline CDR1 is DFQATT and CDR2 is SNEGSKA (reference sequence). The CDR3 length is 14 residues. The CDR3 loop reads CSAPTWTSLKEQFF. CDR3 nucleotides: TGCAGTGCTCCCACGTGGACAAGTCTTAAGGAGCAGTTCTTC.

Many counts were recorded for this clonotype. The rearrangement uses TRBV2 and TRBJ1-1, with 10 bases fitting TRBD1. This CDR3 is 13 amino acids long. Germline CDR1 reads SNHLY; CDR2 reads FYNNEI. V lost 2 bases, J lost 10 bases, and 4 bases stayed unmatched. CDR3 DNA: TGTGCCAGCAGTGAATGGGACAGGGGAGCAGCTTTCTTT. Protein product: CASSEWDRGAAFF.

This clonotype occurred many times. The chain employs TRBV3-1 and TRBJ1-5; maybe TRBD1 (6 bases). The ends were cut back, 2 bases at V and 6 bases at J, with 8 bases in the middle. Germline V gives CDR1 LGHDT, CDR2 YNNKEL (reference sequence). The CDR3 is 13 residues long. CDR3 nucleotides: TGTGCCAGCAGCCAACAGGGGTCTCAGCCCCAGCATTTT. As protein: CASSQQGSQPQHF.

This clonotype was counted many times. The chain employs TRBV12-3 or TRBV12-4 and TRBJ1-5; possibly TRBD1 for D (5 bases). This CDR3 is built from 13 residues. The V gene lost 5 bases and the J gene lost 3 bases, with 8 bases spanning the gap. The CDR3 is CASSRQNNQPQHF. The DNA of the CDR3 is TGTGCCAGCAGTCGACAGAACAATCAGCCCCAGCATTTT.

The genes are TRBV6-5 and TRBJ1-3; D is uncertain. Trimming shortened V by 2 bases and J by 2 bases, and 10 bases separated the two germline ends. The CDR3 spans 15 residues. Per germline, CDR1 MNHEY and CDR2 SVGAGI. The CDR3 region has the DNA TGTGCCAGCAGTTACGGCCTCGCCCCTGGAAACACCATATATTTT. Translating gives CASSYGLAPGNTIYF.

The CDR3 DNA follows: TGTGCCAGCAGAAGGGGCGATGGCTACACCTTC. Translation: CASRRGDGYTF. The gene calls are TRBV6-1 and TRBJ1-2; TRBD1 might be the D (5 bases). The V end lost 6 bases, the J end lost 6 bases, and 8 bases lay between the germline ends. This CDR3 contains 11 residues. Germline V CDR1 and CDR2: MNHNS, SASEGT.

The chain joins TRBV20-1 to TRBJ2-5; perhaps TRBD1 as D (6 bases). The CDR3 is made up of 13 amino acids. CDR1 and CDR2 from the germline V gene are DFQATT and SNEGSKA (reference sequence). V shed 6 bases and J shed 1 base, with 12 bases lying between them. The CDR3 nucleotides read TGCAGTGCCCCCACGGACAGCCAAGAGACCCAGTACTTC. It specifies CSAPTDSQETQYF.

The V gene is TRBV28, the J gene TRBJ1-3; a possible D gene is TRBD1 (6 bases). This CDR3 has 16 residues. Trimming pared 7 bases from V and 3 bases from J, leaving 19 bases between. Germline CDR1 reads MDHEN; CDR2 reads SYDVKM. DNA of the CDR3: TGTGCCAGCACTCTCCGGCTGGGGGGCTTTGGAAACACCATATATTTT. Translation: CASTLRLGGFGNTIYF.

This clonotype occurred many times. This rearrangement joins TRBV4-3 to TRBJ2-1; no firm D call. V lost 3 bases, J lost 4 bases, and 13 bases lay in between. The CDR3 runs to 15 residues. CDR1 and CDR2 from the germline V gene are LGHNA and YSLEER. The CDR3 here is CASSQVSAIYNEQFF. The DNA of the CDR3 is TGCGCCAGCAGCCAGGTTTCCGCGATTTACAATGAGCAGTTCTTC.

This clonotype was observed many times. This chain connects TRBV7-3 to TRBJ2-3; 7 positions match TRBD2. The length of the CDR3 is 12 residues. CDR1 SGHTA and CDR2 FQGTGA come from the germline V gene. V dropped 5 bases and J dropped 5; count of bases not matched to a gene: 1. As DNA, the CDR3 is TGTGCCAGCAGCGGGAGGGGAGATACGCAGTATTTT. Its translation is CASSGRGDTQYF. Together with reference TRBV7-3 and TRBJ2-3, the CDR3 gives the full variable domain: GAGVSQTPSNKVTEKGKYVELRCDPISGHTALYWYRQSLGQGPEFLIYFQGTGAADDSGLPNDRFFAVRPEGSVSTLKIQRTERGDSAVYLCASSGRGDTQYFGPGTRLTVL.

The rearrangement uses TRBV11-3 and TRBJ2-7; 10 bases agree with TRBD2. There are 17 residues in the CDR3. Germline loops: CDR1 SGHNT, CDR2 YENEEA. The V segment lost 0 bases and the J segment 1 base; nucleotides outside the gene matches: 6. CDR3 residues: CASSLDRWTSGSYEQYF. CDR3 nucleotide sequence: TGTGCCAGCAGCTTAGATCGATGGACTAGCGGATCCTACGAGCAGTACTTC.

This clonotype showed up many times. The chain has TRBV12-3 or TRBV12-4 and TRBJ2-5; 8 bases agree with TRBD2. V dropped 8 bases and J dropped 7; count of bases not matched to a gene: 9. This CDR3 contains 13 residues. This CDR3 is CASLSAGGGTQYF. The CDR3 nucleotides read TGTGCCAGCCTTTCCGCGGGAGGAGGGACCCAGTACTTC.

The chain employs TRBV2 and TRBJ1-2; D is unclear. CDR1 and CDR2 from the germline V gene are SNHLY and FYNNEI. Trimming left V 1 base short and J 5 bases short, with 11 bases between. The CDR3 spans 14 residues. CDR3 protein: CASSEVGNTYGYTF. The CDR3 DNA follows: TGTGCCAGCAGTGAAGTCGGGAACACTTATGGCTACACCTTC.

This clonotype has a count of ten or more. The V call is TRBV19, the J call TRBJ2-1; TRBD1 matches 8 bases. V lost 6 bases and J lost 3; bases outside the gene matches: 7. Per the germline V gene, CDR1 is LNHDA and CDR2 is SQIVND (reference sequence). This CDR3 has 15 amino acids. The CDR3 DNA sequence: TGTGCCAGTAGGATGACAGGGACAGGCTACAATGAGCAGTTCTTC. Protein product: CASRMTGTGYNEQFF.

This clonotype has at least ten counts. The J gene is TRBJ2-5, the V gene TRBV18; tentatively, D is TRBD2 (5 bases). V was cut by 3 bases and J by 1 base, with 6 bases left in between. The CDR3 loop spans 13 amino acids. Germline V lookup: CDR1 KGHSH, CDR2 LQKENI. CDR3 DNA sequence: TGTGCCAGCTCACCGACTACCCAAGAGACCCAGTACTTC. It yields the protein CASSPTTQETQYF.

Ten or more counts support this clonotype. V gene TRBV7-9 combines with J gene TRBJ2-1, with D maybe TRBD2 (5 bases). Germline V lookup: CDR1 SEHNR, CDR2 FQNEAQ (reference sequence). The CDR3 is made up of 13 amino acids. Trimming removed 5 bases at V and 8 bases at J, with 13 bases between. CDR3 sequence (DNA): TGTGCCAGCAGCGGGAGTGAGACGGATGAGCAGTTCTTC. As protein: CASSGSETDEQFF.

The chain recombines TRBV6-2 or TRBV6-3 with TRBJ2-1; a possible D gene is TRBD1 (5 bases). The germline V gene has CDR1 MNHEY and CDR2 SVGEGT. The V gene lost 2 bases and the J gene lost 7 bases, with 12 bases spanning the gap. The CDR3 runs to 14 residues. The DNA for the CDR3 is TGTGCCAGCAGTTACAGGGGCCTGCCGAATGAGCAGTTCTTC. Its translation: CASSYRGLPNEQFF.

The chain combines TRBV15 with TRBJ1-5; D remains unclear. The CDR3 length is 19 residues. V was shortened by 0 bases and J by 0 bases, with 18 bases between the two germline ends. The germline V gene has CDR1 LNHNV and CDR2 YYDKDF (reference sequence). CDR3 nucleotide sequence: TGTGCCACCAGCAGAGATCGTATCATGGTGGGCTATAGCAATCAGCCCCAGCATTTT. Protein sequence: CATSRDRIMVGYSNQPQHF. Complete variable domain (other parts from reference TRBV15 and TRBJ1-5): DAMVIQNPRYQVTQFGKPVTLSCSQTLNHNVMYWYQQKSSQAPKLLFHYYDKDFNNEADTPDNFQSRRPNTSFCFLDIRSPGLGDTAMYLCATSRDRIMVGYSNQPQHFGDGTRLSIL.

This clonotype was found many times. The rearrangement joins TRBV15 to TRBJ1-6; D call uncertain. This CDR3 has 12 amino acids. Looked up from germline, CDR1 is LNHNV and CDR2 is YYDKDF (reference sequence). V was pared by 0 bases and J by 11 bases, with 5 bases between. The CDR3 coding sequence is TGTGCCACCAGCAGAGATCAACCACCCCTCCACTTT. Translation: CATSRDQPPLHF.

This clonotype came up once. The V call is TRBV28, the J call TRBJ2-7; 9 bases align to TRBD1. V lost 6 bases and J lost 5; bases outside the gene matches: 11. The CDR3 has 15 residues. Germline lookup yields CDR1 MDHEN and CDR2 SYDVKM. Here the CDR3 DNA reads TGTGCCAGCAGATCGCCGGGACAGGGCGAAGACGAGCAGTACTTC. Encoded protein: CASRSPGQGEDEQYF.